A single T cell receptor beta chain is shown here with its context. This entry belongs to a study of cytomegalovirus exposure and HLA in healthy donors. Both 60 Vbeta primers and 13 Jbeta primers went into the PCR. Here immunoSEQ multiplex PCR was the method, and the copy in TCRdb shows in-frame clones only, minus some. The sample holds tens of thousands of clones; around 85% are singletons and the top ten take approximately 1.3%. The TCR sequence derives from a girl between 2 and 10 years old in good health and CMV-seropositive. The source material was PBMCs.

The CDR3 coding sequence is TGTGCCAGCAGTGCGGGACACGGGGCTGGAAACACCATATATTTT. Protein: CASSAGHGAGNTIYF. V and J are TRBV2 and TRBJ1-3; D perhaps matches TRBD1 (6 bases). The germline V gene encodes CDR1 SNHLY and CDR2 FYNNEI. CDR3 length: 15 amino acids. The germline V and J ends were trimmed by 4 bases and 2 bases, with 12 bases remaining between them.